These 19 T cell receptor beta chains came from one sample sequenced in a study of blood T cell repertoires in COVID-19. Using immunoSEQ multiplex PCR, the repertoire was profiled, and TCRdb retains in-frame clones only, with some absent. The sample lists about 59,000 clones, 90% occurring once. Source material: peripheral blood. The origin of the receptors is a man older than 75 with acute or convalescent COVID-19.

This clone was observed a few times. The V and J genes are TRBV7-9 and TRBJ1-6; D call uncertain. Germline values: CDR1 SEHNR, CDR2 FQNEAQ (reference sequence). V was cut by 5 bases and J by 4 bases, with 15 bases left in between. The CDR3 has 16 amino acids. The CDR3, as DNA: TGTGCCAGCAGCCGACACAACCTAACATATAATTCACCCCTCCACTTT. Its translation: CASSRHNLTYNSPLHF.

The gene calls are TRBV4-1 and TRBJ2-4, with D possibly TRBD2 on 6 matching bases. CDR3 length equals 12 residues. The germline gives CDR1 MGHRA, CDR2 YSYEKL. V lost 10 bases and J lost 2, with 9 bases in between. The CDR3 DNA follows: TGCGCCACCCGGGGGACCAAAAACATTCAGTACTTC. Residues: CATRGTKNIQYF.

The rearrangement joins TRBV19 to TRBJ1-2, with D unclear. CDR1 LNHDA and CDR2 SQIVND come from the germline V gene (reference sequence). The V and J ends lost 5 bases and 4 bases respectively, with 11 bases between them. The length of the CDR3 is 13 residues. The CDR3, as DNA: TGTGCCAGTAGTCCGCGGGTAATCTATGGCTACACCTTC. It is translated as CASSPRVIYGYTF. The complete variable domain, with remaining parts taken from reference TRBV19 and TRBJ1-2, reads DGGITQSPKYLFRKEGQNVTLSCEQNLNHDAMYWYRQDPGQGLRLIYYSQIVNDFQKGDIAEGYSVSREKKESFPLTVTSAQKNPTAFYLCASSPRVIYGYTFGSGTRLTVV.

This CDR3 is CATSRAEGANEQFF. The DNA of the CDR3 is TGCGCCACTTCCCGGGCGGAGGGGGCGAATGAGCAGTTCTTC. The rearrangement joins TRBV5-1 to TRBJ2-1, with a tentative D call TRBD1 (7 bases). Germline V gives CDR1 SGHRS, CDR2 YFSETQ. V was pared by 9 bases and J by 7 bases, with 20 bases between. This CDR3 has 14 amino acids.

The V and J genes are TRBV15 and TRBJ2-7, with D hard to call. The germline gives CDR1 LNHNV, CDR2 YYDKDF (reference sequence). This CDR3 is 14 amino acids long. V lost 2 bases and J lost 2, with 10 bases in between. CDR3 in DNA: TGTGCCACCAGCAGATCCGGCGGAACCTACGAGCAGTACTTC. This sequence encodes CATSRSGGTYEQYF.

V is TRBV14 and J is TRBJ2-7; tentative D call: TRBD1 (6 bases). The germline gives CDR1 SGHDN, CDR2 FVKESK. Trimming removed 5 bases from V and 4 bases from J, with 6 bases in between. The CDR3 contains 11 residues. The CDR3 DNA is TGTGCCAGCAGCAGGGGGTACGAGCAGTACTTC. Its protein product is CASSRGYEQYF.

The count of this clone is one. The CDR3: CATREGNYGYTF. The CDR3 nucleotides read TGTGCCACCAGGGAGGGCAACTATGGCTACACCTTC. The chain joins TRBV10-3 to TRBJ1-2; tentative D call: TRBD1 (5 bases). The CDR3 is 12 residues long. In germline, CDR1 is ENHRY, CDR2 SYGVKD. V was pared by 10 bases and J by 2 bases, with 11 bases between.

This clone is a singleton in its sample. V usage is TRBV6-5 and J usage is TRBJ2-7; D is undetermined. CDR3 size: 11 residues. The germline V gene encodes CDR1 MNHEY and CDR2 SVGAGI. V was shortened by 4 bases and J by 2 bases, with 3 bases between the two germline ends. CDR3 sequence reads: CASSFAYEQYF. As DNA, the CDR3 is TGTGCCAGCAGTTTCGCCTACGAGCAGTACTTC.

V is TRBV3-1 (or the pseudogene TRBV3-2) and J is TRBJ1-4, with D possibly TRBD1 on 6 matching bases. Germline CDR1 and CDR2: LGHDT and YNNKEL (reference sequence). The V gene lost 3 bases and the J gene lost 1 base, with 9 bases spanning the gap. The CDR3 runs 15 residues. For the CDR3, the DNA is TGTGCCAGCAGCCAGGGGGGGCGAACTAATGAAAAACTGTTTTTT. Protein sequence: CASSQGGRTNEKLFF.

V gene TRBV2 combines with J gene TRBJ2-1, with TRBD1 matching 10 bases. Germline V gene sequence: CDR1 SNHLY, CDR2 FYNNEI. The length of the CDR3 is 14 residues. With V trimmed by 8 bases and J by 7 bases, 8 bases remained unmatched. CDR3 DNA: TGTGCCAGCGGGGGGGGACAGGGGATTAATGAGCAGTTCTTC. It translates to CASGGGQGINEQFF.

The V and J genes are TRBV29-1 and TRBJ2-5; 9 nucleotides match TRBD2. The CDR3 contains 13 residues. The germline V gene has CDR1 SQVTM and CDR2 ANQGSEA. Trimming cost V 3 bases and J 6 bases; bases outside gene matches: 5. The CDR3 reads CSVEGSGGKTQYF. CDR3 sequence (DNA): TGCAGCGTTGAGGGTAGCGGGGGAAAGACCCAGTACTTC. The full variable domain, completed using reference TRBV29-1 and TRBJ2-5, is SAVISQKPSRDICQRGTSLTIQCQVDSQVTMMFWYRQQPGQSLTLIATANQGSEATYESGFVIDKFPISRPNLTFSTLTVSNMSPEDSSIYLCSVEGSGGKTQYFGPGTRLLVL.

J is TRBJ2-1 and V is TRBV7-8; D possibly corresponds to TRBD1 (5 bases). Trimming took off 10 bases at V and 0 bases at J, with 16 bases between the two ends. The CDR3 length is 15 residues. CDR1 is SGHVS and CDR2 is FQNEAQ in the germline V gene. For the CDR3, the DNA is TGTGCCACCTACACTGGGGCCGACTCCTACAATGAGCAGTTCTTC. Protein product: CATYTGADSYNEQFF. The full variable domain, in which reference TRBV7-8 and TRBJ2-1 provide the parts outside the CDR3, is GAGVSQSPRYKVAKRGQDVALRCDPISGHVSLFWYQQALGQGPEFLTYFQNEAQLDKSGLPSDRFFAERPEGSVSTLKIQRTQQEDSAVYLCATYTGADSYNEQFFGPGTRLTVL.

The chain is built from TRBV30 and TRBJ1-1; TRBD1 matches 7 bases. The CDR3 is 12 residues long. V dropped 2 bases and J dropped 13; count of bases not matched to a gene: 10. CDR1 is GTSNPN and CDR2 is SVGIG in the germline V gene (reference sequence). The CDR3 spells CAWSPLGTESFF. CDR3 nucleotides: TGTGCCTGGAGTCCACTAGGGACAGAGAGTTTCTTT.

The chain employs TRBV15 and TRBJ1-4; 9 bases agree with TRBD1. From germline, CDR1 is LNHNV and CDR2 YYDKDF (reference sequence). The CDR3 spans 15 residues. The trim removed 3 bases at V and 4 bases at J, leaving 3 bases unmatched. The CDR3 sequence: CATSSRQGVNEKLFF. The CDR3 DNA sequence: TGTGCCACCAGCAGCCGACAGGGGGTTAATGAAAAACTGTTTTTT.

The chain couples TRBV3-1 (or the pseudogene TRBV3-2) to TRBJ2-1; tentative D call: TRBD2 (5 bases). The CDR3 sequence is 15 residues long. Trimming left V 0 bases short and J 3 bases short, with 9 bases between. From germline, CDR1 is LGHDT and CDR2 YNNKEL (reference sequence). The CDR3 sequence is CASSQDLGSYNEQFF. CDR3 nucleotides: TGTGCCAGCAGCCAAGATTTGGGGAGCTACAATGAGCAGTTCTTC.

The gene calls are TRBV25-1 and TRBJ1-4; D uncertain. V was cut by 3 bases and J by 8 bases, with 13 bases left in between. The CDR3 totals 14 residues. Germline values: CDR1 MGHDK, CDR2 SYGVNS. CDR3 coding DNA: TGTGCCAGCAGTGAGGTGCGGGGTCGGGAAAAACTGTTTTTT. This sequence encodes CASSEVRGREKLFF.

This clone came up once. The chain has TRBV10-3 and TRBJ1-1; 8 bases are a match to TRBD1. The germline V gene has CDR1 ENHRY and CDR2 SYGVKD. The junction had 9 bases not matched to a gene; V was cut back by 5 bases and J by 4 bases. This CDR3 is 15 amino acids long. CDR3 in DNA: TGTGCCATCAGTCAGACAGGGGTTGGAGGCACTGAAGCTTTCTTT. It yields the protein CAISQTGVGGTEAFF.

The V and J genes are TRBV5-6 and TRBJ2-7; a possible D gene is TRBD2 (6 bases). V was pared by 0 bases and J by 6 bases, with 10 bases between. The length of the CDR3 is 13 residues. Germline V lookup: CDR1 SGHDT, CDR2 YYEEEE. CDR3 bases: TGTGCCAGCAGCTTGGGGAGGGTTGGCGAGCAGTACTTC. Amino acid sequence: CASSLGRVGEQYF.

The chain recombines TRBV6-1 with TRBJ1-2; TRBD1 matches at 8 bases. Germline CDR1 MNHNS, CDR2 SASEGT. The CDR3 loop spans 14 amino acids. V dropped 1 base and J dropped 10; count of bases not matched to a gene: 8. DNA for the CDR3: TGTGCCAGCAGTGAAGGGACAGGGAATCTGAACTACACCTTC. This encodes CASSEGTGNLNYTF.